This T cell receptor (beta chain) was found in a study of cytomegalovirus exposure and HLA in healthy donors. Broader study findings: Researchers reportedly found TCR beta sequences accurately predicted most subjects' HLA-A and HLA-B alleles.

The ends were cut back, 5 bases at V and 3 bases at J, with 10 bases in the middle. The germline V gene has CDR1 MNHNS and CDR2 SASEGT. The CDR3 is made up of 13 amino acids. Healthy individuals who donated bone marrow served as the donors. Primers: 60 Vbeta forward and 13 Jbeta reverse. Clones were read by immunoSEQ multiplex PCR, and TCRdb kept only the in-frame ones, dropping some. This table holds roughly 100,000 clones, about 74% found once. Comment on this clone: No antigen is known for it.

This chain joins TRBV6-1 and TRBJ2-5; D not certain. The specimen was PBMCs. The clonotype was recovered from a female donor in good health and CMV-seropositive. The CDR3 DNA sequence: TGTGCCAGCAGTATCATCGGTAAAGAGACCCAGTACTTC. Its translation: CASSIIGKETQYF.